These 21 T cell receptor beta chains originate from one sample sequenced in a study of cytomegalovirus exposure and HLA in healthy donors. The PCR employed 60 Vbeta primers together with 13 Jbeta primers. The protocol was immunoSEQ multiplex PCR, while the TCRdb copy is restricted to in-frame clones and leaves out a portion. There are roughly 180,000 clones in the sample; over 60% occur only once, and roughly 0.76% lies in the top ten. Sequencing was carried out using PBMCs. Every receptor here comes from a female donor in good health and CMV-seronegative.

The sample holds one count of this clone. V is TRBV5-6 and J is TRBJ2-1; 8 bases are a match to TRBD2. V shed 4 bases, J shed 8 bases, and the junction held 17 bases outside the gene matches. The CDR3 sequence is 17 residues long. Germline assignment: CDR1 SGHDT and CDR2 YYEEEE. Here the CDR3 DNA reads TGTGCCAGCAGCCGAATCGGGAGCGGGAGCGGTATAGATGAGCAGTTCTTC. This translates into CASSRIGSGSGIDEQFF.

The gene calls are TRBV7-2 and TRBJ2-3; D not certain. Per germline, CDR1 SGHTA and CDR2 FQGNSA. This CDR3 region has 14 residues. Between the trimmed V and J ends, which lost 3 bases and 2 bases, there was a span of 9 bases. In DNA form, the CDR3 reads TGTGCCAGCAGCTTGGGCTTTTCCACAGATACGCAGTATTTT. Its protein product is CASSLGFSTDTQYF.

This chain connects TRBV10-3 to TRBJ2-7, with a tentative D call TRBD2 (5 bases). V gave up 7 bases and J gave up 4 bases, with 14 bases separating them. This CDR3 region has 13 residues. CDR1 ENHRY and CDR2 SYGVKD come from the germline V gene. CDR3 loop: CAITQSPGYEQYF. The CDR3 nucleotides are TGTGCCATCACCCAAAGCCCGGGGTACGAGCAGTACTTC.

This clone was found once. V is TRBV10-1 and J is TRBJ2-3; D ambiguous. The CDR3 spans 14 residues. V shed 8 bases and J shed 0 bases, with 12 bases lying between them. Looked up from germline, CDR1 is WNHNN and CDR2 is SYGVQD (reference sequence). DNA for the CDR3: TGCGCCAGCCCCGAAGGAGCTAGCACAGATACGCAGTATTTT. As protein: CASPEGASTDTQYF.

With regard to this clone: A read error may account for a junction end that differs from germline. The chain carries TRBV5-4 and TRBJ2-3; 8 nucleotides line up with TRBD2. Germline CDR1 and CDR2: SGHNT and YYREEE (reference sequence). This CDR3 contains 16 residues. Here the CDR3 reads CASRLGSGTSTDTQYF. CDR3 sequence (DNA): TGTGCCAGCAGGTTGGGTAGCGGGACTAGCACAGATACGCAGTATTTT.

The chain links TRBV9 to TRBJ2-5; 8 nucleotides align to TRBD1. Losses at the gene ends were 5 bases for V and 1 base for J; bases not matched to a gene: 1. The germline V gene encodes CDR1 SGDLS and CDR2 YYNGEE. CDR3 size: 13 residues. The CDR3 region has the DNA TGTGCCAGCAGGGGGACAGGCCAAGAGACCCAGTACTTC. Translating it yields CASRGTGQETQYF.

Only a few counts were recorded for this clone. The V call is TRBV5-4, the J call TRBJ1-2, with D tentatively TRBD1 (5 bases). The CDR3 is 15 residues long. Germline V gives CDR1 SGHNT, CDR2 YYREEE (reference sequence). Between the trimmed V and J ends, which lost 0 bases and 9 bases, there was a span of 18 bases. The CDR3 nucleotides are TGTGCCAGCAGCTTGGGCGGGGGGACCCCAGGGAGCTACACCTTC. Encoded protein: CASSLGGGTPGSYTF.

There are a few counts of this clone. The chain recombines TRBV7-9 with TRBJ2-1, with 7 bases identical to TRBD2. This CDR3 has 14 residues. Germline V gene lookup returns CDR1 SEHNR and CDR2 FQNEAQ (reference sequence). V lost 8 bases to trimming and J lost 7 bases; unmatched junction nucleotides: 11. CDR3 amino acids: CASVEGGPGNEQFF. DNA of the CDR3: TGTGCCAGCGTAGAGGGAGGGCCGGGTAATGAGCAGTTCTTC.

The gene calls are TRBV27 and TRBJ2-3; TRBD1 agrees at 11 bases. CDR1 is MNHEY and CDR2 is SMNVEV in the germline V gene (reference sequence). The trim removed 5 bases at V and 0 bases at J, leaving 7 bases unmatched. CDR3 size: 17 residues. CDR3 sequence reads: CASSRWTGGLSTDTQYF. As DNA, the CDR3 is TGTGCCAGCAGTCGCTGGACAGGGGGCCTTAGCACAGATACGCAGTATTTT.

The J gene is TRBJ2-5, the V gene TRBV5-1, with 7 bases identical to TRBD1. The V gene end was trimmed by 5 bases and the J gene end by 2 bases; junction bases not matched to a gene: 9. The CDR3 loop spans 15 amino acids. Germline lookup yields CDR1 SGHRS and CDR2 YFSETQ. The CDR3 bases are TGCGCCAGCAGATGGGGGCCGGGACAGCAAGAGACCCAGTACTTC. The encoded protein is CASRWGPGQQETQYF.

Worth noting for this clone: An end of the junction does not agree with germline; a read error may underlie this. The genes are TRBV15 and TRBJ2-5, with a possible D match to TRBD2 (5 bases). This CDR3 comprises 13 residues. The germline V gene encodes CDR1 LNHNV and CDR2 YYDKDF (reference sequence). CDR3 nucleotide sequence: TGTGCCACCAGCCGCCCTTCTTGGGAGAACCAGTACTTC. Translation gives CATSRPSWENQYF.

This clone was counted a few times. V usage is TRBV7-8 and J usage is TRBJ1-2; weak D call: TRBD1 (5 bases). This CDR3 spans 13 amino acids. Germline CDR1 and CDR2: SGHVS and FQNEAQ. Trimming stripped 8 bases from V and 3 bases from J, with 13 bases between. The CDR3 DNA reads TGTGCCAGCGTCCCCGCGGGGGACTATGGCTACACCTTC. This encodes CASVPAGDYGYTF.

This clone has just one count. This sequence joins TRBV5-1 and TRBJ2-5; 8 nucleotides align to TRBD2. This CDR3 spans 17 amino acids. V lost 0 bases, J lost 1 base, and 8 bases stayed unmatched. Germline values: CDR1 SGHRS, CDR2 YFSETQ. The CDR3 sequence is CASSLGPSGPSQETQYF. CDR3 sequence (DNA): TGCGCCAGCAGCTTGGGACCTAGCGGGCCATCCCAAGAGACCCAGTACTTC. The full variable domain, in which reference TRBV5-1 and TRBJ2-5 provide the parts outside the CDR3, is KAGVTQTPRYLIKTRGQQVTLSCSPISGHRSVSWYQQTPGQGLQFLFEYFSETQRNKGNFPGRFSGRQFSNSRSEMNVSTLELGDSALYLCASSLGPSGPSQETQYFGPGTRLLVL.

The rearrangement joins TRBV4-1 to TRBJ1-3; TRBD1 aligns across 10 bases. With 3 bases clipped from V and 1 base from J, the junction kept 6 bases outside the gene matches. Germline V CDR1 and CDR2: MGHRA, YSYEKL. This CDR3 comprises 17 residues. In DNA form, the CDR3 reads TGCGCCAGCAGCCACCCCAGGGACAGGGGTTCTGGAAACACCATATATTTT. It yields the protein CASSHPRDRGSGNTIYF.

The V call is TRBV7-2, the J call TRBJ2-3; 9 bases match TRBD2. Trimming at V came to 5 bases and at J to 2 bases, leaving 8 bases not matched to a gene. This CDR3 comprises 16 residues. Germline CDR1 is SGHTA and CDR2 is FQGNSA. CDR3 residues: CASSRSGSLFTDTQYF. CDR3 in DNA: TGTGCCAGCAGCCGTAGCGGGAGTCTTTTCACAGATACGCAGTATTTT.

The chain has TRBV7-9 and TRBJ2-5; D may be TRBD2 (6 bases). Deletions cut 6 bases from V and 3 bases from J, with 17 bases between. From germline, CDR1 is SEHNR and CDR2 FQNEAQ (reference sequence). CDR3 size: 15 residues. The CDR3 reads CASSLTTGLKETQYF. The CDR3 DNA follows: TGTGCCAGCAGTCTAACGACGGGACTCAAAGAGACCCAGTACTTC.

The V and J genes are TRBV4-3 and TRBJ1-2; 9 bases are a match to TRBD1. The germline V gene encodes CDR1 LGHNA and CDR2 YSLEER. CDR3 size: 17 residues. Unmatched junction bases numbered 11, after V lost 1 base and J lost 5 bases. CDR3 nucleotide sequence: TGCGCCAGCAGCCAAGGAACAGGGGGCAAATTGTGGTATGGCTACACCTTC. Protein: CASSQGTGGKLWYGYTF.

V and J are TRBV6-1 and TRBJ2-1; 9 bases align to TRBD2. This CDR3 region has 19 residues. J gave up 6 bases and V 2 bases, and 17 bases lay outside the gene matches. CDR1 is MNHNS, CDR2 SASEGT, per germline. The CDR3 DNA sequence: TGTGCCAGCAGTGAACGTTCCCCAGATAGCGGGAGACGGTCCAATGAGCAGTTCTTC. As protein: CASSERSPDSGRRSNEQFF.

J is TRBJ1-1 and V is TRBV10-3, with 10 bases that match TRBD1. The CDR3 loop spans 14 amino acids. Germline CDR1 reads ENHRY; CDR2 reads SYGVKD. Trimming cost V 6 bases and J 5 bases; bases outside gene matches: 6. CDR3 coding DNA: TGTGCCATCAGGGCAGACAGGGGGCGGACTGAAGCTTTCTTT. Protein: CAIRADRGRTEAFF.

CDR3 bases: TGTGCCTGGAGTGTCCACTTTCCCCCGGACAGGGGCTACTATGGCTACACCTTC. Translated, it gives CAWSVHFPPDRGYYGYTF. The chain joins TRBV30 to TRBJ1-2, with 9 bases identical to TRBD1. Looked up from germline, CDR1 is GTSNPN and CDR2 is SVGIG (reference sequence). J lost 3 bases, V lost 0 bases, and 14 bases had no gene match. The CDR3 runs to 18 residues.

This chain connects TRBV7-3 to TRBJ1-6; D is uncertain. The CDR3 spans 16 residues. With 2 bases removed from V and 1 base from J, the gap between germline ends came to 9 bases. CDR1 is SGHTA, CDR2 FQGTGA, per germline. The CDR3 DNA sequence: TGTGCCAGCAGCTTACTTGGGAGATCCTATAATTCACCCCTCCACTTT. It codes for CASSLLGRSYNSPLHF.